This entry lists 19 T cell receptor beta chains sequenced from one sample in a study of T cell responses to AZD1222 COVID-19 vaccine. Clones were sequenced by immunoSEQ multiplex PCR, and TCRdb holds only the in-frame ones, with some missing. The sample lists 200,000 to 250,000 clones; about 92% were seen once. This material consisted of peripheral blood, taken on day 0 of MenACWY control vaccination. The receptor source for this set is an adult in good health.

CDR3 residues: CSVEGWQGYGYTF. As DNA, the CDR3 is TGCAGCGTTGAAGGGTGGCAGGGGTACGGCTACACCTTC. The chain recombines TRBV29-1 with TRBJ1-2, with D possibly matching TRBD1 (6 bases). The V and J ends lost 1 base and 8 bases respectively, with 14 bases between them. Germline lookup yields CDR1 SQVTM and CDR2 ANQGSEA. The CDR3 is 13 amino acids.

V is TRBV28 and J is TRBJ2-7; 8 nucleotides agree with TRBD2. With 10 bases clipped from V and 6 bases from J, the junction kept 5 bases outside the gene matches. The CDR3 covers 11 residues. From germline, CDR1 is MDHEN and CDR2 SYDVKM. The CDR3 DNA reads TGTGCCACGGGGGGGGGACCCGAGCAGTACTTC. As protein: CATGGGPEQYF.

In the case of this clone: The junction differs from germline at one of its ends, possibly a read error. This chain uses TRBV7-3 with TRBJ1-5; D gene ambiguous. Germline V lookup: CDR1 SGHTA, CDR2 FQGTGA. This CDR3 has 12 residues. The CDR3 coding sequence is TGTGCCAGCAGCTTAAGGCAATCTCTGTCGAATTTT. The encoded protein is CASSLRQSLSNF.

V and J are TRBV9 and TRBJ1-2; possible D gene TRBD1, 5 bases. The germline CDR1 and CDR2 sequences are SGDLS and YYNGEE. The CDR3 consists of 14 residues. The V and J ends lost 4 bases and 4 bases respectively, with 14 bases between them. CDR3 region: CASSPRDGGYGYTF. For the CDR3, the DNA is TGTGCCAGCAGCCCCAGGGACGGTGGCTATGGCTACACCTTC.

The J gene is TRBJ1-1, the V gene TRBV6-5; possible D gene TRBD1, 6 bases. Germline-derived CDR1 and CDR2 are MNHEY and SVGAGI. V was cut by 4 bases and J by 5 bases, with 11 bases left in between. The CDR3 length is 13 residues. The CDR3 protein is CASSFRGRTEAFF. CDR3 DNA: TGTGCCAGCAGTTTCAGGGGTCGGACTGAAGCTTTCTTT.

The genes are TRBV19 and TRBJ2-5, with TRBD1 matching over 7 bases. The germline CDR1 and CDR2 sequences are LNHDA and SQIVND (reference sequence). The CDR3 spans 15 residues. The J segment lost 5 bases and the V segment lost 4 bases, leaving 10 bases of the junction unmatched. The CDR3 DNA follows: TGTGCCAGTAGTACACCGACAGGGTCGTTCGAGACCCAGTACTTC. This translates into CASSTPTGSFETQYF.

The rearrangement links TRBV6-5 to TRBJ1-6; 8 bases fit TRBD1. Germline trimming cut 8 bases from V and 7 bases from J; bases unmatched to any gene: 4. Per germline, CDR1 MNHEY and CDR2 SVGAGI. This CDR3 spans 13 amino acids. The CDR3 nucleotides are TGTGCCAGCTCGACAGGGGCCAATTCACCCCTCCACTTT. This translates into CASSTGANSPLHF.

The chain carries TRBV5-1 and TRBJ1-2; tentative D call: TRBD1 (6 bases). Trimming took off 7 bases at V and 5 bases at J, with 12 bases between the two ends. This CDR3 has 12 residues. The germline V gene encodes CDR1 SGHRS and CDR2 YFSETQ. The CDR3 spells CASRGGGYGYTF. Written as DNA, the CDR3 is TGCGCCAGCCGCGGGGGCGGGTATGGCTACACCTTC.

The V call is TRBV5-1, the J call TRBJ2-5, with TRBD1 identical over 7 bases. The germline V gene encodes CDR1 SGHRS and CDR2 YFSETQ. This CDR3 is built from 14 residues. The J segment lost 1 base and the V segment lost 1 base, leaving 1 base of the junction unmatched. CDR3 DNA sequence: TGCGCCAGCAGCTTGAAGGGGGCCCAAGAGACCCAGTACTTC. It specifies CASSLKGAQETQYF.

V gene TRBV5-1 combines with J gene TRBJ2-1; 8 bases fit TRBD2. Per the germline V gene, CDR1 is SGHRS and CDR2 is YFSETQ. Unmatched junction bases numbered 8, after V lost 4 bases and J lost 5 bases. The CDR3 consists of 15 residues. CDR3: CASSLWGAGDNEQFF. The CDR3 coding sequence is TGCGCCAGCAGCCTTTGGGGAGCGGGGGACAATGAGCAGTTCTTC.

This sequence joins TRBV10-1 and TRBJ2-7, with D possibly matching TRBD2 (5 bases). V was pared by 3 bases and J by 0 bases, with 9 bases between. The germline CDR1 and CDR2 sequences are WNHNN and SYGVQD (reference sequence). The CDR3 contains 14 residues. CDR3 region: CASSEEGSSYEQYF. CDR3 DNA sequence: TGCGCCAGCAGTGAAGAGGGCAGCTCCTACGAGCAGTACTTC.

The chain is built from TRBV3-1 (or the pseudogene TRBV3-2) and TRBJ2-3, with 12 positions matching TRBD2. Germline loops: CDR1 LGHDT, CDR2 YNNKEL (reference sequence). V gave up 5 bases and J gave up 3 bases; unmatched junction bases: 9. The length of the CDR3 is 17 residues. CDR3 loop: CASSAGLAGLGTDTQYF. As DNA, the CDR3 is TGTGCCAGCAGCGCGGGACTAGCGGGTTTGGGAACAGATACGCAGTATTTT.

This sequence joins TRBV19 and TRBJ1-2, with 9 bases that match TRBD1. V gave up 2 bases and J gave up 3 bases; unmatched junction bases: 4. The CDR3 is 15 amino acids. Germline V CDR1 and CDR2: LNHDA, SQIVND (reference sequence). CDR3 region: CASSINRGRDYGYTF. The CDR3 region has the DNA TGTGCCAGTAGTATAAACAGGGGGCGCGACTATGGCTACACCTTC.

The chain uses TRBV25-1 and TRBJ1-4; no clear D. V was cut by 3 bases and J by 10 bases, with 12 bases left in between. There are 13 residues in the CDR3. Germline values: CDR1 MGHDK, CDR2 SYGVNS. The CDR3 coding sequence is TGTGCCAGCAGTGATTACACCGCAGGAAAACTGTTTTTT. It codes for CASSDYTAGKLFF.

The chain employs TRBV2 and TRBJ2-3, with D hard to call. V was pared by 4 bases and J by 3 bases, with 20 bases between. Per the germline V gene, CDR1 is SNHLY and CDR2 is FYNNEI. The CDR3 has 17 amino acids. The CDR3 region has the DNA TGTGCCAGCAGTGCGGCCGGACGCTCGGCGACGACAGATACGCAGTATTTT. Encoded protein: CASSAAGRSATTDTQYF.

The chain links TRBV30 to TRBJ2-2, with D perhaps TRBD1 (5 bases). Per the germline V gene, CDR1 is GTSNPN and CDR2 is SVGIG (reference sequence). This CDR3 is 13 amino acids long. Deletions cut 0 bases from V and 8 bases from J, with 10 bases between. CDR3 sequence: CAWSVQAVGELFF. The CDR3 DNA is TGTGCCTGGAGTGTACAGGCCGTGGGGGAGCTGTTTTTT. Variable domain in full (rest from reference TRBV30 and TRBJ2-2): SQTIHQWPATLVQPVGSPLSLECTVEGTSNPNLYWYRQAAGRGLQLLFYSVGIGQISSEVPQNLSASRPQDRQFILSSKKLLLSDSGFYLCAWSVQAVGELFFGEGSRLTVL.

V and J are TRBV7-8 and TRBJ1-6; unclear D gene. V dropped 0 bases and J dropped 7 bases, with 13 bases sitting between them. Germline V CDR1 and CDR2: SGHVS, FQNEAQ. The CDR3 contains 16 residues. The CDR3 DNA reads as TGTGCCAGCAGCTTAGCGTCAAGAGGAGGGAATTCACCCCTCCACTTT. Translating gives CASSLASRGGNSPLHF.

The chain is built from TRBV30 and TRBJ1-2; TRBD1 is a possible D gene (6 bases). Germline CDR1 and CDR2: GTSNPN and SVGIG (reference sequence). The CDR3 is 14 amino acids. Deletions cut 1 base from V and 2 bases from J, with 11 bases between. The CDR3 nucleotides read TGTGCCTGGAGTGCCCACAGGGCCAACTATGGCTACACCTTC. This sequence encodes CAWSAHRANYGYTF.

This chain joins TRBV29-1 and TRBJ2-1; 11 bases line up with TRBD2. J was trimmed by 9 bases and V by 4 bases; bases with no gene match: 8. CDR1 and CDR2 (germline): SQVTM, ANQGSEA. The CDR3 length is 14 residues. The CDR3 loop is CSVVVASGGSEQFF. The CDR3 nucleotides are TGCAGCGTTGTGGTGGCTAGCGGGGGGAGTGAGCAGTTCTTC.